This T cell receptor beta chain was found in a study of T-cell reconstitution after alpha-beta-depleted transplantation in children. The TCRbeta library was prepared with unique molecular identifiers. TCRdb processed the PCR reads anew with MiXCR; each CDR3 protein has one entry. The sample lists 90,000 to 120,000 distinct CDR3 sequences; approximately 6% were seen once. In regard to this clonotype: Antigen unknown.

Overall study results and limits: As was reported, about two months after transplant, alpha-beta T cells came from several hundred expanded graft clones.

Trimming removed 6 bases from V and 0 bases from J; junction bases left unmatched: 4. Germline-derived CDR1 and CDR2 are MNHEY and SVGEGT. The CDR3 is 14 amino acids. This TCR came from a male patient aged 2 to 10 who had a stem cell transplant for acute lymphoblastic leukemia, so the T cells may come from the graft donor. The rearrangement uses TRBV6-2 or TRBV6-3 and TRBJ2-5; 7 nucleotides match TRBD2. The sample consisted of PBMCs, mostly from graft donor cells, taken 360 days after TCRalphabeta/CD19-depleted stem cell transplant. CDR3: CASSGDYNQETQYF. For the CDR3, the DNA is TGTGCCAGCAGCGGGGACTATAACCAAGAGACCCAGTACTTC.